These 19 T cell receptor beta chains were all obtained from the same sample, sequenced in a study of PD-1 blockade in classical Hodgkin lymphoma. Sequencing used immunoSEQ multiplex PCR; TCRdb keeps in-frame clones, though not all of them. The data hold several thousand clones, with less than 70% observed a single time. Brentuximab vedotin exposure varied among the patients, all of whom had relapsed after autologous stem cell transplantation. The specimen was peripheral blood mononuclear cells (PBMCs), collected before the second cycle of nivolumab. The receptors stem from a human donor with classical Hodgkin lymphoma.

This clone was seen a handful of times. The chain has TRBV9 and TRBJ2-1, with D possibly matching TRBD2 (6 bases). The CDR3 consists of 15 residues. The V end was cut by 4 bases, the J end by 8 bases, with 19 bases between. The germline V gene encodes CDR1 SGDLS and CDR2 YYNGEE. As DNA, the CDR3 is TGTGCCAGCAGCAAACCTCGCACTAGCAACGATGAGCAGTTCTTC. Translating it yields CASSKPRTSNDEQFF. Drawing the rest from reference TRBV9 and TRBJ2-1, the complete variable domain is DSGVTQTPKHLITATGQRVTLRCSPRSGDLSVYWYQQSLDQGLQFLIQYYNGEERAKGNILERFSAQQFPDLHSELNLSSLELGDSALYFCASSKPRTSNDEQFFGPGTRLTVL.

The rearrangement joins TRBV27 to TRBJ2-6; D might be TRBD2 (5 bases). Trimming took 3 bases from V and 0 from J, leaving 9 bases between them. CDR1 is MNHEY and CDR2 is SMNVEV in the germline V gene (reference sequence). There are 16 residues in the CDR3. The CDR3 here is CASSFGRASGANVLTF. CDR3 coding DNA: TGTGCCAGCAGTTTTGGGAGAGCCTCTGGGGCCAACGTCCTGACTTTC.

J is TRBJ2-7 and V is TRBV29-1; TRBD2 might be the D (6 bases). The V gene lost 5 bases and the J gene lost 0 bases, with 14 bases spanning the gap. Germline CDR1 SQVTM, CDR2 ANQGSEA. There are 14 residues in the CDR3. CDR3 loop: CSVSPGLSSYEQYF. Written as DNA, the CDR3 is TGCAGCGTTTCCCCGGGACTGAGCTCCTACGAGCAGTACTTC.

V gene TRBV5-1 combines with J gene TRBJ2-3; 9 nucleotides line up with TRBD2. CDR3 length: 15 residues. Germline trimming cut 1 base from V and 6 bases from J; bases unmatched to any gene: 6. Germline CDR1 is SGHRS and CDR2 is YFSETQ. The CDR3 loop is CASSLPSGVGDTQYF. The CDR3 DNA is TGCGCCAGCAGCTTGCCTAGCGGGGTGGGGGATACGCAGTATTTT.

This sequence joins TRBV18 and TRBJ2-3; D may be TRBD1 (6 bases). V lost 3 bases to trimming and J lost 1 base, with 8 bases between them. Germline CDR1 and CDR2: KGHSH and LQKENI. The length of the CDR3 is 14 residues. The CDR3 nucleotides are TGTGCCAGCTCACCGACAGGCCGCACAGATACGCAGTATTTT. It translates to CASSPTGRTDTQYF.

CDR3 in amino acids: CASGYTEAFF. The CDR3 region has the DNA TGTGCCAGCGGATACACTGAAGCTTTCTTT. J is TRBJ1-1 and V is TRBV6-6; no definite D call. Germline V gene data show CDR1 as MNHNY and CDR2 as SVGAGI (reference sequence). The CDR3 has 10 residues. V was clipped by 8 bases and J by 3 bases, with 4 bases between them.

The chain combines TRBV29-1 with TRBJ2-3; TRBD1 is a possible D gene (5 bases). The CDR3 has 14 residues. The V gene's germline CDR1 is SQVTM and CDR2 ANQGSEA. V dropped 4 bases and J dropped 2 bases, with 13 bases sitting between them. CDR3 nucleotide sequence: TGCAGCGTTGGGTTTCAGGGCATCACAGATACGCAGTATTTT. The encoded protein is CSVGFQGITDTQYF.

This chain uses TRBV19 with TRBJ2-1; 13 bases map to TRBD2. The germline gives CDR1 LNHDA, CDR2 SQIVND (reference sequence). J lost 7 bases, V lost 5 bases, and 5 bases had no gene match. The CDR3 has 15 amino acids. The CDR3 nucleotides are TGTGCCAGTAGTTCCCGACTAGCGGGAGGAAATGAGCAGTTCTTC. Protein sequence: CASSSRLAGGNEQFF.

The chain carries TRBV5-1 and TRBJ1-6, with a possible D match to TRBD1 (6 bases). CDR1 and CDR2 from the germline V gene are SGHRS and YFSETQ. The CDR3 spans 16 residues. Trimming cost V 3 bases and J 5 bases, with 15 bases left between them. In nucleotides, the CDR3 is TGCGCCAGCAGCTGGGGGCCCAGGACAGATAATTCACCCCTCCACTTT. This sequence encodes CASSWGPRTDNSPLHF.

This clone rates as large. This chain links TRBV27 with TRBJ2-5; possibly TRBD1 for D (6 bases). The ends were cut back, 4 bases at V and 8 bases at J, with 14 bases in the middle. The CDR3 sequence is 13 residues long. Per the germline V gene, CDR1 is MNHEY and CDR2 is SMNVEV (reference sequence). The CDR3 region has the DNA TGTGCCAGCAGTTCCGGGACAAGTTTTACCCAGTACTTC. This gives the protein CASSSGTSFTQYF.

This clone was detected only a few times. This chain joins TRBV19 and TRBJ2-2; D unclear. Germline V gene lookup returns CDR1 LNHDA and CDR2 SQIVND (reference sequence). Trimming stripped 4 bases from V and 0 bases from J, with 9 bases between. This CDR3 contains 15 residues. The CDR3 region is CASSRPGTNTGELFF. CDR3 in DNA: TGTGCCAGTAGTAGACCCGGAACGAACACCGGGGAGCTGTTTTTT.

The chain combines TRBV11-3 with TRBJ2-5, with TRBD2 matching over 8 bases. V dropped 5 bases and J dropped 5; count of bases not matched to a gene: 13. The CDR3 totals 16 residues. Germline values: CDR1 SGHNT, CDR2 YENEEA. The CDR3 DNA is TGTGCCAGCAGCGCTAGGCTAACGGGAGGGCCCGAGACCCAGTACTTC. Translation: CASSARLTGGPETQYF.

The chain recombines TRBV9 with TRBJ1-5; no reliable D call. Per germline, CDR1 SGDLS and CDR2 YYNGEE. V gave up 0 bases and J gave up 2 bases, with 9 bases separating them. The CDR3 consists of 15 residues. DNA for the CDR3: TGTGCCAGCAGCGTAGGAGGTTTTGGCAATCAGCCCCAGCATTTT. It encodes CASSVGGFGNQPQHF. The full variable domain, completed using reference TRBV9 and TRBJ1-5, is DSGVTQTPKHLITATGQRVTLRCSPRSGDLSVYWYQQSLDQGLQFLIQYYNGEERAKGNILERFSAQQFPDLHSELNLSSLELGDSALYFCASSVGGFGNQPQHFGDGTRLSIL.

This clone counts as large. The chain couples TRBV6-1 to TRBJ2-7; tentatively, D is TRBD1 or TRBD2 (5 bases each). The germline V and J ends were trimmed by 4 bases and 0 bases, with 7 bases remaining between them. The CDR3 spans 13 residues. Per the germline V gene, CDR1 is MNHNS and CDR2 is SASEGT. CDR3 sequence reads: CASSGGDSYEQYF. DNA of the CDR3: TGTGCCAGCAGTGGAGGGGACTCCTACGAGCAGTACTTC.

The V and J genes are TRBV7-9 and TRBJ2-7, with D perhaps matching TRBD2 (6 bases). The CDR3 runs to 15 residues. V lost 2 bases and J 0 bases, leaving 11 bases between the germline ends. Looked up from germline, CDR1 is SEHNR and CDR2 is FQNEAQ (reference sequence). In nucleotides, the CDR3 is TGTGCCAGCAGCTTATACGGGCGGGACTCCTACGAGCAGTACTTC. Translated: CASSLYGRDSYEQYF.

The chain has TRBV20-1 and TRBJ1-1; D ambiguous. With 4 bases removed from V and 1 base from J, the gap between germline ends came to 4 bases. Germline assignment: CDR1 DFQATT and CDR2 SNEGSKA (reference sequence). This CDR3 is built from 11 residues. The CDR3 DNA follows: TGCAGTGCTATAAAGAACACTGAAGCTTTCTTT. This encodes CSAIKNTEAFF.

This clone is judged large (0.1 to 1%). The chain employs TRBV19 and TRBJ2-7; D is perhaps TRBD1 (6 bases). Germline-derived CDR1 and CDR2 are LNHDA and SQIVND (reference sequence). The V gene lost 4 bases and the J gene lost 1 base, with 11 bases spanning the gap. This CDR3 region has 14 residues. CDR3 protein: CASSTRTVSYEQYF. In DNA, the CDR3 is TGTGCCAGTAGTACCCGGACAGTTTCCTACGAGCAGTACTTC.

This clone showed up just a few times. The rearrangement uses TRBV12-5 and TRBJ2-1; TRBD2 matches at 8 bases. Germline-derived CDR1 and CDR2 are LGHNT and FRNRAP. With V trimmed by 0 bases and J by 9 bases, 10 bases remained unmatched. This CDR3 has 16 residues. CDR3: CASGLVRGTSPVEQFF. The CDR3 DNA sequence: TGTGCTAGTGGTTTGGTAAGGGGGACTAGTCCTGTTGAGCAGTTCTTC.

The genes are TRBV10-3 and TRBJ2-1, with 7 bases that match TRBD2. The germline V gene has CDR1 ENHRY and CDR2 SYGVKD. Germline trimming cut 6 bases from V and 7 bases from J; bases unmatched to any gene: 12. The CDR3 consists of 15 residues. For the CDR3, the DNA is TGTGCCATCAGCCCATGGACTAGATTTTCTAATGAGCAGTTCTTC. It translates to CAISPWTRFSNEQFF.